This is a list of T cell receptor beta chains from one sample in a study of radiotherapy plus CTLA-4 blockade in lung cancer. Clones were sequenced by immunoSEQ multiplex PCR, and TCRdb holds only the in-frame ones, with some missing. The sample includes 95,000 to 150,000 clones, more than 80% seen only once; the top ten take 6.9%. The sample was peripheral blood, taken from a patient treated with radiotherapy plus ipilimumab. These receptor sequences come from a human donor with non-small cell lung cancer that progressed on radiotherapy plus ipilimumab. Each CDR3 is given with its conserved first and last residue. D genes are given only for firm matches. Clone size is shown for a subset of rows, as once, few, many or a class of expanded clone.

d_gene: TRBD2; v_gene: TRBV6-1; len: 15; abundance: -; j_gene: TRBJ2-1; CDR3aa: CASGRRGTSGTSQFF; CDR3nt: TGTGCCAGCGGGAGGAGGGGGACTAGCGGGACTAGTCAGTTCTTC
d_gene: -; v_gene: TRBV2; len: 15; abundance: -; j_gene: TRBJ2-7; CDR3aa: CASSERGRGGYEQYF; CDR3nt: TGTGCCAGCAGTGAACGCGGGAGAGGGGGCTACGAGCAGTACTTC
d_gene: -; v_gene: TRBV6-1; len: 12; abundance: -; j_gene: TRBJ1-2; CDR3aa: CASSLDNYGYTF; CDR3nt: TGTGCCAGCAGCCTAGACAACTATGGCTACACCTTC
d_gene: TRBD2; v_gene: TRBV2; len: 13; abundance: -; j_gene: TRBJ2-7; CDR3aa: CLGREPPSYEQYF; CDR3nt: TGTTTGGGGCGGGAGCCGCCCTCCTACGAGCAGTACTTC
d_gene: -; v_gene: TRBV27; len: 15; abundance: -; j_gene: TRBJ2-7; CDR3aa: CASSTQGAASYEQYF; CDR3nt: TGTGCCAGCAGTACCCAAGGAGCGGCCTCCTACGAGCAGTACTTC
d_gene: -; v_gene: TRBV7-9; len: 15; abundance: -; j_gene: TRBJ2-7; CDR3aa: CASSSSATGTYEQYF; CDR3nt: TGTGCCAGCAGCTCCTCCGCCACAGGGACCTACGAGCAGTACTTC
d_gene: -; v_gene: TRBV19; len: 13; abundance: few; j_gene: TRBJ1-1; CDR3aa: CASRDGLNTEAFF; CDR3nt: TGTGCCAGTCGGGACGGACTGAACACTGAAGCTTTCTTT
d_gene: -; v_gene: TRBV2; len: 11; abundance: -; j_gene: TRBJ1-1; CDR3aa: CASAVNTEAFF; CDR3nt: TGTGCCAGCGCAGTGAACACTGAAGCTTTCTTT
d_gene: TRBD2; v_gene: TRBV5-1; len: 17; abundance: once; j_gene: TRBJ2-1; CDR3aa: CASSFSPLAGLAYEQFF; CDR3nt: TGCGCCAGCAGCTTCTCCCCTCTAGCGGGCCTGGCCTATGAGCAGTTCTTC
d_gene: -; v_gene: TRBV7-2; len: 14; abundance: -; j_gene: TRBJ2-2; CDR3aa: CASSLSPNTGELFF; CDR3nt: TGTGCCAGCAGCTTAAGCCCGAACACCGGGGAGCTGTTTTTT
d_gene: TRBD2; v_gene: TRBV5-1; len: 16; abundance: -; j_gene: TRBJ2-1; CDR3aa: CASSFTGTSRYNEQFF; CDR3nt: TGCGCCAGCAGCTTCACCGGGACTAGCAGATACAATGAGCAGTTCTTC
d_gene: -; v_gene: TRBV6-5; len: 14; abundance: -; j_gene: TRBJ1-1; CDR3aa: CASSKASVGAEAFF; CDR3nt: TGTGCCAGCAGTAAAGCGTCAGTCGGAGCTGAAGCTTTCTTT
d_gene: -; v_gene: TRBV7-3; len: 14; abundance: -; j_gene: TRBJ2-1; CDR3aa: CASSIGAGLNEQFF; CDR3nt: TGTGCCAGCAGCATCGGGGCCGGGCTCAATGAGCAGTTCTTC
d_gene: TRBD1; v_gene: TRBV5-4; len: 15; abundance: -; j_gene: TRBJ2-1; CDR3aa: CASSPGTGGPGEQFF; CDR3nt: TGTGCCAGCAGCCCCGGGACAGGGGGTCCCGGGGAGCAGTTCTTC
d_gene: -; v_gene: TRBV19; len: 13; abundance: -; j_gene: TRBJ2-7; CDR3aa: CASSIDIFYEQYF; CDR3nt: TGTGCCAGTAGTATTGACATTTTCTACGAGCAGTACTTC
d_gene: -; v_gene: TRBV4-2; len: 16; abundance: -; j_gene: TRBJ2-1; CDR3aa: CASSQDSVATYNEQFF; CDR3nt: TGTGCCAGCAGCCAAGATTCGGTAGCGACCTACAATGAGCAGTTCTTC
d_gene: TRBD1; v_gene: TRBV5-4; len: 14; abundance: -; j_gene: TRBJ1-2; CDR3aa: CASSFYRGPYGYTF; CDR3nt: TGTGCCAGCAGCTTCTACAGGGGCCCCTATGGCTACACCTTC
d_gene: -; v_gene: TRBV11-3; len: 12; abundance: -; j_gene: TRBJ2-7; CDR3aa: CASSGSWHEQYF; CDR3nt: TGTGCCAGCAGCGGGAGTTGGCACGAGCAGTACTTC
d_gene: -; v_gene: TRBV6-5; len: 15; abundance: -; j_gene: TRBJ1-1; CDR3aa: CASSPPRVGNTEAFF; CDR3nt: TGTGCCAGCAGCCCTCCTCGGGTGGGGAACACTGAAGCTTTCTTT
d_gene: -; v_gene: TRBV21-1; len: 14; abundance: -; j_gene: TRBJ1-1; CDR3aa: CASSPHRERTEAFF; CDR3nt: TGTGCCAGCAGCCCTCATAGGGAACGAACTGAAGCTTTCTTT
d_gene: -; v_gene: TRBV29-1; len: 13; abundance: -; j_gene: TRBJ1-1; CDR3aa: CSVDTGLNTEAFF; CDR3nt: TGCAGCGTTGATACAGGATTGAACACTGAAGCTTTCTTT
d_gene: TRBD1; v_gene: TRBV27; len: 16; abundance: once; j_gene: TRBJ2-7; CDR3aa: CASSLNRGVSSYEQYF; CDR3nt: TGTGCCAGCAGTTTAAACAGGGGGGTGAGCTCCTACGAGCAGTACTTC
d_gene: TRBD2; v_gene: TRBV4-2; len: 14; abundance: -; j_gene: TRBJ2-7; CDR3aa: CASRTSGSSYEQYF; CDR3nt: TGTGCCAGCAGAACTAGCGGTAGCTCCTACGAGCAGTACTTC
d_gene: -; v_gene: TRBV5-1; len: 14; abundance: -; j_gene: TRBJ2-2; CDR3aa: CASSLGLNTGELFF; CDR3nt: TGCGCCAGCAGCTTGGGACTGAACACCGGGGAGCTGTTTTTT
d_gene: -; v_gene: TRBV7-9; len: 13; abundance: -; j_gene: TRBJ2-7; CDR3aa: CASSLVGNYEQYF; CDR3nt: TGTGCCAGCAGCTTGGTCGGGAACTACGAGCAGTACTTC
d_gene: -; v_gene: TRBV5-1; len: 13; abundance: -; j_gene: TRBJ1-2; CDR3aa: CASSLEGNYGYTF; CDR3nt: TGCGCCAGCAGCTTGGAGGGTAACTATGGCTACACCTTC
d_gene: TRBD1; v_gene: TRBV6-1; len: 15; abundance: once; j_gene: TRBJ2-2; CDR3aa: CASLPGQTNTGELFF; CDR3nt: TGTGCCAGCCTACCGGGACAGACGAACACCGGGGAGCTGTTTTTT
d_gene: -; v_gene: TRBV2; len: 13; abundance: -; j_gene: TRBJ2-5; CDR3aa: CASSSRGGETQYF; CDR3nt: TGTGCCAGCAGCTCGAGAGGGGGAGAGACCCAGTACTTC
d_gene: TRBD1; v_gene: TRBV2; len: 15; abundance: -; j_gene: TRBJ1-1; CDR3aa: CASSAQTGGASEAFF; CDR3nt: TGTGCCAGCAGTGCTCAGACAGGGGGCGCCTCTGAAGCTTTCTTT
d_gene: -; v_gene: TRBV6-6; len: 14; abundance: -; j_gene: TRBJ2-1; CDR3aa: CASSYTGTYNEQFF; CDR3nt: TGTGCCAGCAGCTACACAGGGACCTACAATGAGCAGTTCTTC
d_gene: -; v_gene: TRBV6-5; len: 15; abundance: -; j_gene: TRBJ1-1; CDR3aa: CASSYTGEGYTEAFF; CDR3nt: TGTGCCAGCAGTTACACTGGGGAGGGGTACACTGAAGCTTTCTTT
d_gene: -; v_gene: TRBV4-1; len: 17; abundance: -; j_gene: TRBJ2-2; CDR3aa: CASSPLDLGFSTGELFF; CDR3nt: TGCGCCAGCAGCCCCCTCGATCTTGGGTTTAGCACCGGGGAGCTGTTTTTT
d_gene: TRBD1; v_gene: TRBV7-3; len: 14; abundance: few; j_gene: TRBJ1-1; CDR3aa: CASSLGTGDTEAFF; CDR3nt: TGTGCCAGCAGCTTAGGGACAGGGGACACTGAAGCTTTCTTT
d_gene: -; v_gene: TRBV2; len: 14; abundance: once; j_gene: TRBJ2-7; CDR3aa: CASSERLVSYEQYF; CDR3nt: TGTGCCAGCAGTGAGAGACTAGTATCGTACGAGCAGTACTTC
d_gene: TRBD2; v_gene: TRBV7-3; len: 15; abundance: -; j_gene: TRBJ2-7; CDR3aa: CASSPSSSGIYEQYF; CDR3nt: TGTGCCAGCAGCCCTAGCTCTAGCGGGATTTACGAGCAGTACTTC
d_gene: -; v_gene: TRBV9; len: 11; abundance: -; j_gene: TRBJ2-2; CDR3aa: CASSDPGELFF; CDR3nt: TGTGCCAGCAGCGACCCCGGGGAGCTGTTTTTT